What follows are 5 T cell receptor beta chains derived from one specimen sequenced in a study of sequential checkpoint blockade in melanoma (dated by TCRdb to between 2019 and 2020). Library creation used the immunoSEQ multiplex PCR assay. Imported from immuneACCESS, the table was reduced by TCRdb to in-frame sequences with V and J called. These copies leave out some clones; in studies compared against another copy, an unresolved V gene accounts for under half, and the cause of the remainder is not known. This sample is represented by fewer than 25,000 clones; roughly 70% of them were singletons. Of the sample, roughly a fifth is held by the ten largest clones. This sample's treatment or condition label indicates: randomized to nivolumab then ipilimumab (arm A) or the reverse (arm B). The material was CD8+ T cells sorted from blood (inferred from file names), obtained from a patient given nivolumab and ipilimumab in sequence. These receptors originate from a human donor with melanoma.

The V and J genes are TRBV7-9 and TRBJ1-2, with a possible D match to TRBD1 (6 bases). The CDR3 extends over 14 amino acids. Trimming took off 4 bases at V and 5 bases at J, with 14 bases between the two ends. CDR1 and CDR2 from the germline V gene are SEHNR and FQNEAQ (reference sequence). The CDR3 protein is CASSWGGALYGYTF. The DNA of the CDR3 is TGTGCCAGCAGCTGGGGGGGGGCTCTTTATGGCTACACCTTC.

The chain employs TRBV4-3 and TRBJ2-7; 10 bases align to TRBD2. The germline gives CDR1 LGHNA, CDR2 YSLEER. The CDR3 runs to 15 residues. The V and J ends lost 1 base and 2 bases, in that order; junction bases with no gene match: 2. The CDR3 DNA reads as TGCGCCAGCAGCCAAGGCACTAGCGGGACCTACGAGCAGTACTTC. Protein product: CASSQGTSGTYEQYF.

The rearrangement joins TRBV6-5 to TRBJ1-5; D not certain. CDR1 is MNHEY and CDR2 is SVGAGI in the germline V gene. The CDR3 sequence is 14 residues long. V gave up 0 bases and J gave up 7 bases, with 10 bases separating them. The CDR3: CASSYSTEEQPQHF. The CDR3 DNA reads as TGTGCCAGCAGTTACTCGACGGAGGAGCAGCCCCAGCATTTT.

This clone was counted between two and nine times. The CDR3, as DNA: TGTGCCAGCAGCGTAGAGGCAGGGGGCGCCGTACTCTCTGGCTACACCTTC. This codes for CASSVEAGGAVLSGYTF. The chain links TRBV9 to TRBJ1-2; 8 nucleotides agree with TRBD1. The CDR3 runs 17 residues. Germline lookup yields CDR1 SGDLS and CDR2 YYNGEE. The J segment lost 7 bases and the V segment lost 0 bases, leaving 14 bases of the junction unmatched.

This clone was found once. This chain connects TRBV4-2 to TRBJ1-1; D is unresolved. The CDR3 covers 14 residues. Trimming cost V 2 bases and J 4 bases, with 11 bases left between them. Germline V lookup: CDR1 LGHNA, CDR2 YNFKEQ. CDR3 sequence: CASSQIQEGTEAFF. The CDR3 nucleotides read TGTGCCAGCAGCCAAATTCAGGAGGGCACTGAAGCTTTCTTT.